The TCR beta chain under discussion was sequenced for a study of tumor and adjacent non-tumor tissue in lung cancer. RNA was extracted from bulk tissue without any cell sorting. The normal lung tissue was taken more than 3 cm from the tumor edge. Chemotherapy-naive patients with new lung cancer underwent thoracic surgery in China, August–November 2014. TCRbeta libraries were built with three rounds of nested PCR, modified from ARM-PCR. TCRdb recomputed calls from the multiplex PCR reads with MiXCR, one row per CDR3 protein. The sample contains around 80,000 distinct CDR3 sequences, 70% to 90% of which appear only once. Sequencing was performed on distant non-tumor lung tissue. The sequence was obtained from a man aged 55-75 years with non-small cell lung cancer.

CDR3: CASSFQEGGVQQYF. CDR3 DNA: TGTGCCAGCAGTTTTCAAGAGGGGGGCGTTCAGCAGTATTTT. The chain couples TRBV11-2 to TRBJ2-3; D assignment may be TRBD1 or TRBD2 (6 bases each). Germline loops: CDR1 SGHAT, CDR2 FQNNGV. The V and J ends lost 6 bases and 11 bases respectively, with 21 bases between them. The CDR3 extends over 14 amino acids. Combining the CDR3 with reference TRBV11-2 and TRBJ2-3 gives the whole variable domain EAGVAQSPRYKIIEKRQSVAFWCNPISGHATLYWYQQILGQGPKLLIQFQNNGVVDDSQLPKDRFSAERLKGVDSTLKIQPAKLEDSAVYLCASSFQEGGVQQYFGPGTRLTVL.